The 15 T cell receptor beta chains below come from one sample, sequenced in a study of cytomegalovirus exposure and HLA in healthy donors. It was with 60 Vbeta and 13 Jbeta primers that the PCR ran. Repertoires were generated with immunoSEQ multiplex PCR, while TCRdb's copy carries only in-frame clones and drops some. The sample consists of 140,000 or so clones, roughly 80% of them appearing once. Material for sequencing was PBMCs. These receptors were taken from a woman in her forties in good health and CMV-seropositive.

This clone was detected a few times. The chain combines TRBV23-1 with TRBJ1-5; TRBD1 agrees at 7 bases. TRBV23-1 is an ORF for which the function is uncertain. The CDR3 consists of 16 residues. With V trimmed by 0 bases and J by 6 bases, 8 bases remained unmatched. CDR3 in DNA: TGCGCCAGCAGTCAATCGTATAAGGGGGCGGGTCAGCCCCAGCATTTT. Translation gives CASSQSYKGAGQPQHF.

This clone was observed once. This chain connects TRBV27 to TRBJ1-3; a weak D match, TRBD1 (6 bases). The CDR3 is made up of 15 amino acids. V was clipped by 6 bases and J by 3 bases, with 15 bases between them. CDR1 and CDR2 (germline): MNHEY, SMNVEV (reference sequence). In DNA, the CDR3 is TGTGCCAGCAGCCCGAGCGGGACAAGTGGAAACACCATATATTTT. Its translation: CASSPSGTSGNTIYF.

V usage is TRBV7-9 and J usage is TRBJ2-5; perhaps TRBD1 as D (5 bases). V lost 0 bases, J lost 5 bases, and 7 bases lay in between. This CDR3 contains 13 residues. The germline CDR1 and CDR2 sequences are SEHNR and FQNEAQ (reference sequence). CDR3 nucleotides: TGTGCCAGCAGCTTAGCAGGGGCCGAGACCCAGTACTTC. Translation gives CASSLAGAETQYF.

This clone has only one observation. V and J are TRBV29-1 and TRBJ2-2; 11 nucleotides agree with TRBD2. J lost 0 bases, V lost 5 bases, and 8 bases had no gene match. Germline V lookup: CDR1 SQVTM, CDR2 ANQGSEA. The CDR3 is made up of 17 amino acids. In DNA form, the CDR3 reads TGCAGCGTTAGAACTAGCGGGGGAGTATCGAACACCGGGGAGCTGTTTTTT. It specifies CSVRTSGGVSNTGELFF.

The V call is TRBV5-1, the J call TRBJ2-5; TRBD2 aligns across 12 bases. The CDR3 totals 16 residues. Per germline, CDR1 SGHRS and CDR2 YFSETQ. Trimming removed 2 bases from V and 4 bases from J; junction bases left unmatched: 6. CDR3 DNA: TGCGCCAGCAGCTTAACTAGCGGGGGGTTGATAGAGACCCAGTACTTC. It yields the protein CASSLTSGGLIETQYF.

For the CDR3, the DNA is TGTGCCGGAGATAGACAGGAGGCCTACGAGCAGTACTTC. It specifies CAGDRQEAYEQYF. The gene calls are TRBV21-1 and TRBJ2-7; TRBD1 reflects the table's D call only, with no check against the DNA. TRBV21-1 is a pseudogene locus. This CDR3 spans 13 amino acids.

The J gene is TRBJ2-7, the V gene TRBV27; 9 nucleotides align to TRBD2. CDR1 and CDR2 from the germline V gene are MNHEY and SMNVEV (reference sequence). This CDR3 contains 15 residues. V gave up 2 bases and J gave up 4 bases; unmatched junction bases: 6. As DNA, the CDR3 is TGTGCCAGCAGTTTAGGCAGCGGGGGGCCTTACGAGCAGTACTTC. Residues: CASSLGSGGPYEQYF.

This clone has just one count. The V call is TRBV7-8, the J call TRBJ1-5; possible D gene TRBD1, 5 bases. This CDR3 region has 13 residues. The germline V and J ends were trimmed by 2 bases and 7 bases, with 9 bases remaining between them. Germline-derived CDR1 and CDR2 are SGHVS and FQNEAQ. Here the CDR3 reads CASSLSGFQPQHF. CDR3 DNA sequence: TGTGCCAGCAGCTTATCAGGGTTCCAGCCCCAGCATTTT.

CDR3 in DNA: TGCGCCAGCCGAGGGATGGGCAACTCCTACAATGAGCAGTTCTTC. It codes for CASRGMGNSYNEQFF. The chain combines TRBV5-1 with TRBJ2-1, with D possibly being TRBD2 (5 bases). This CDR3 is 15 amino acids long. V was pared by 7 bases and J by 0 bases, with 14 bases between. In germline, CDR1 is SGHRS, CDR2 YFSETQ.

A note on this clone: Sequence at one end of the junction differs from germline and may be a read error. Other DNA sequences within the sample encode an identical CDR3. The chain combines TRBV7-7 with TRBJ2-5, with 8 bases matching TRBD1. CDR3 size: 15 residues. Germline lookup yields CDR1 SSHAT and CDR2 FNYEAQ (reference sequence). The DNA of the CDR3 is TGTGCTAGCAGCTTAATGCAGGGGGCTGGGGAGACCCAGTACTTC. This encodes CASSLMQGAGETQYF.

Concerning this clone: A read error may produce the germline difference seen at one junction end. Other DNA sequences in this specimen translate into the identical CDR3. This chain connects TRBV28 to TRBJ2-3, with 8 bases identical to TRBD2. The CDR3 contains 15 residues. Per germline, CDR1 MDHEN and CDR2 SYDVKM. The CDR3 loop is CASKIRRTSRDTQYF. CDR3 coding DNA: TGTGCCAGCAAGATAAGACGGACTAGCAGAGATACGCAGTATTTT.

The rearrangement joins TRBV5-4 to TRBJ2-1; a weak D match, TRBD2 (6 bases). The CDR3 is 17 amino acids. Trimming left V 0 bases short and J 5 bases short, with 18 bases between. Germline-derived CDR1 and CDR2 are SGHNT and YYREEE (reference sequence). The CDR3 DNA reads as TGTGCCAGCAGCTTGGATGGACGGGCGGGGAGCGACAATGAGCAGTTCTTC. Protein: CASSLDGRAGSDNEQFF. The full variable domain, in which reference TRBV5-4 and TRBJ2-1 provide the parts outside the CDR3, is ETGVTQSPTHLIKTRGQQVTLRCSSQSGHNTVSWYQQALGQGPQFIFQYYREEENGRGNFPPRFSGLQFPNYSSELNVNALELDDSALYLCASSLDGRAGSDNEQFFGPGTRLTVL.

Written as DNA, the CDR3 is TGTGCCAGCAGCTCGGGACTACTAACGGGCGAGCAGTACTTC. It translates to CASSSGLLTGEQYF. The chain uses TRBV7-2 and TRBJ2-7, with TRBD2 matching over 7 bases. Germline CDR1 SGHTA, CDR2 FQGNSA. There are 14 residues in the CDR3. Unmatched junction bases numbered 9, after V lost 4 bases and J lost 6 bases.

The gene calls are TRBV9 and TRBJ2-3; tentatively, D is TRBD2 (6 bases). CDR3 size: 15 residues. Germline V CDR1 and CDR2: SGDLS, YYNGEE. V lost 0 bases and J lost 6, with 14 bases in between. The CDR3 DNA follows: TGTGCCAGCAGCGTAGAGGTTGGCGGGACGGATACGCAGTATTTT. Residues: CASSVEVGGTDTQYF.

Here the CDR3 DNA reads TGTGCCAGCAGTTGGCAGGGCGGTGGGCCCCTCCACTTT. This codes for CASSWQGGGPLHF. V gene TRBV6-5 combines with J gene TRBJ1-6, with a weak D call TRBD1 (5 bases). Germline CDR1 is MNHEY and CDR2 is SVGAGI. This CDR3 comprises 13 residues. Trimming removed 4 bases from V and 13 bases from J, with 14 bases in between.